This T cell receptor (beta chain) is from a study of T cell responses to AZD1222 COVID-19 vaccine. Study results and limitations: Reportedly, nearly half of unique spike TCRs recognized epitopes outside B.1.351/B.1.1.7 mutations. Possibly, clonal diversity was underestimated; donors were largely white British and included more females. Along spike, vaccine-associated CD4 TCRs were found throughout, with dominance at 160-218 and 743-854.

Pooled in the analysis were second doses at about 4 or about 12 weeks. This table comes from immunoSEQ multiplex PCR, and its TCRdb copy is limited to in-frame clones, with some not included. This sample has about 140,000 clones, with 90% to 95% found just once. A remark on this clone: The antigen is unknown.

The CDR3 length is 15 residues. Germline trimming cut 2 bases from V and 2 bases from J; bases unmatched to any gene: 1. CDR1 and CDR2 (germline): PRHDT, FYEKMQ (reference sequence). V gene TRBV13 combines with J gene TRBJ2-3; 10 positions match TRBD2. The TCR sequence derives from an adult who received the AZD1222 COVID-19 vaccine. Specimen: peripheral blood, collected 28 days after the second AZD1222 dose. CDR3: CASSLTSGVTDTQYF. The CDR3 DNA follows: TGTGCCAGCAGCTTAACTAGCGGGGTCACAGATACGCAGTATTTT.